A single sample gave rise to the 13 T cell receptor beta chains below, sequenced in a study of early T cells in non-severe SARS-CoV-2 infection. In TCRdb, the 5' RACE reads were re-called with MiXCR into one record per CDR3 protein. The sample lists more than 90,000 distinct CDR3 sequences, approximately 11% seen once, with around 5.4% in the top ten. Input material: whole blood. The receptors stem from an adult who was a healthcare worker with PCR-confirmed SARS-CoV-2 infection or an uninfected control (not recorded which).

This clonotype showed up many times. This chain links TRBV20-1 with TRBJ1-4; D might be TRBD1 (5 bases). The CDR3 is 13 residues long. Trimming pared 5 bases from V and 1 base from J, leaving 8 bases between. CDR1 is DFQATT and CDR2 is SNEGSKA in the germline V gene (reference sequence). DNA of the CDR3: TGCAGTGCTGTCAGGGTAACTAATGAAAAACTGTTTTTT. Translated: CSAVRVTNEKLFF.

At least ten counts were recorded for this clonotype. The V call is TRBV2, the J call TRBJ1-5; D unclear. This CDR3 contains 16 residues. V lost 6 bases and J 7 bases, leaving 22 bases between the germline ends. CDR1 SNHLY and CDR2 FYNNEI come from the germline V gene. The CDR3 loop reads CASSLNTLGSWQPQHF. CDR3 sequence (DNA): TGTGCCAGCAGCCTAAACACACTGGGCTCTTGGCAGCCCCAGCATTTT.

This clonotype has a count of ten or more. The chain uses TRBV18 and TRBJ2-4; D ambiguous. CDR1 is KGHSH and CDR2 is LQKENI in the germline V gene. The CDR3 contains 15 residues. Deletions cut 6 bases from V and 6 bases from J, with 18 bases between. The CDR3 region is CASSPDASVRNIQYF. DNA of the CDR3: TGTGCCAGCTCCCCCGACGCCAGCGTTAGAAACATTCAGTACTTC. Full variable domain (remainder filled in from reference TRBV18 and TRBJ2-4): NAGVMQNPRHLVRRRGQEARLRCSPMKGHSHVYWYRQLPEEGLKFMVYLQKENIIDESGMPKERFSAEFPKEGPSILRIQQVVRGDSAAYFCASSPDASVRNIQYFGAGTRLSVL.

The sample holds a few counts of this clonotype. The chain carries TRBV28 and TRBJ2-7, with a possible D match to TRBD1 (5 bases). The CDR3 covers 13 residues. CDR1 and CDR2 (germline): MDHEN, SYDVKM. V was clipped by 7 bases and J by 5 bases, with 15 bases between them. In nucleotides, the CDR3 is TGTGCCAGCAACTCAGCAGGGAAACACGAGCAGTACTTC. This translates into CASNSAGKHEQYF. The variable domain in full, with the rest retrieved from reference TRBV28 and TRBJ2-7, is DVKVTQSSRYLVKRTGEKVFLECVQDMDHENMFWYRQDPGLGLRLIYFSYDVKMKEKGDIPEGYSVSREKKERFSLILESASTNQTSMYLCASNSAGKHEQYFGPGTRLTVT.

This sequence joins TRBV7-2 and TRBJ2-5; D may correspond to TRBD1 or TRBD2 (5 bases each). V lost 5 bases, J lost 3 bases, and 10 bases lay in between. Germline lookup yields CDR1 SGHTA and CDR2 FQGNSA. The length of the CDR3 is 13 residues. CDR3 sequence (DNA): TGTGCCAGCAGCCCTGGGACGGAAGAGACCCAGTACTTC. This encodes CASSPGTEETQYF.

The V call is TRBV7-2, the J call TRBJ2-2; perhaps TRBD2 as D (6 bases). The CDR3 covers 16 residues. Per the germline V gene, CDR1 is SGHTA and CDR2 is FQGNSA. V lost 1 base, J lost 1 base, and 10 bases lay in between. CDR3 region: CTSSLGGSGNTGELFF. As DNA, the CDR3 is TGTACCAGCAGCTTAGGGGGTAGCGGGAACACCGGGGAGCTGTTTTTT. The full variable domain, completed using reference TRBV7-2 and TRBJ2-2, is GAGVSQSPSNKVTEKGKDVELRCDPISGHTALYWYRQSLGQGLEFLIYFQGNSAPDKSGLPSDRFSAERTGGSVSTLTIQRTQQEDSAVYLCTSSLGGSGNTGELFFGEGSRLTVL.

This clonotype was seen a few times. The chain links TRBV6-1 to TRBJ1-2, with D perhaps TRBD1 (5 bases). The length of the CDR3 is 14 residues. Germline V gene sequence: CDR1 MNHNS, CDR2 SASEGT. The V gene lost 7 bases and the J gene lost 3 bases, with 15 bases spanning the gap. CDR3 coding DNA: TGTGCCAGCATTATACAGGCTCTGCACTATGGCTACACCTTC. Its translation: CASIIQALHYGYTF.

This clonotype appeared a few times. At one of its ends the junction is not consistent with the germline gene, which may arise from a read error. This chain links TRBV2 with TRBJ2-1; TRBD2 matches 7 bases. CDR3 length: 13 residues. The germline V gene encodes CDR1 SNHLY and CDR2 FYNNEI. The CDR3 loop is CASSLAANNEQFF. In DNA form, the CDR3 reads TGTGCCAGCAGCCTAGCGGCTAACAATGAACAGTTCTTC.

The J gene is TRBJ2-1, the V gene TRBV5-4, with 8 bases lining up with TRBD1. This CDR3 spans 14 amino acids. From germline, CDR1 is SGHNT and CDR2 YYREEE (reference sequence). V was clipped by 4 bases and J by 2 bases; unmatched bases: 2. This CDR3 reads CASSLDRAYNEQFF. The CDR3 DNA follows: TGTGCCAGCAGCCTGGACAGGGCCTACAATGAGCAGTTCTTC.

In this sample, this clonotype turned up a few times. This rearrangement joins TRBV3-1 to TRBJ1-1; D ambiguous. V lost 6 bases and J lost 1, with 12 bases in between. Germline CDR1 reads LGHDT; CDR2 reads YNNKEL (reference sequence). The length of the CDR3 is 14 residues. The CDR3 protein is CASSSAGPNTEAFF. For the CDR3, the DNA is TGTGCCAGCAGTTCCGCCGGCCCGAACACTGAAGCTTTCTTT.

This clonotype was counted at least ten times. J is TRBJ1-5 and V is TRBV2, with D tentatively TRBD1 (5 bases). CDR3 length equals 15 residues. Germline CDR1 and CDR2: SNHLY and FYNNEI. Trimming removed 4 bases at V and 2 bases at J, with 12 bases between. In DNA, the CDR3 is TGTGCCAGCAGTGTAGAAGAGACAGGCAATCAGCCCCAGCATTTT. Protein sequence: CASSVEETGNQPQHF.

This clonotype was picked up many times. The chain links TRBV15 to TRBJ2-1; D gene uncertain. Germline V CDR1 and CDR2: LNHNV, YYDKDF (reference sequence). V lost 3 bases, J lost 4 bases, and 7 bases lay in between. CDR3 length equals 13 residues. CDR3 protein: CATSRYEYNEQFF. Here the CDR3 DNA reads TGTGCCACCAGCAGGTACGAATACAATGAGCAGTTCTTC.

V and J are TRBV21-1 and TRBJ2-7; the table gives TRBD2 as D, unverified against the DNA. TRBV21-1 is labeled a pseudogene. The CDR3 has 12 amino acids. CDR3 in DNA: TGTGCCAGCAGCAAAAAGGGCCACGAGCAGTACTTC. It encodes CASSKKGHEQYF.